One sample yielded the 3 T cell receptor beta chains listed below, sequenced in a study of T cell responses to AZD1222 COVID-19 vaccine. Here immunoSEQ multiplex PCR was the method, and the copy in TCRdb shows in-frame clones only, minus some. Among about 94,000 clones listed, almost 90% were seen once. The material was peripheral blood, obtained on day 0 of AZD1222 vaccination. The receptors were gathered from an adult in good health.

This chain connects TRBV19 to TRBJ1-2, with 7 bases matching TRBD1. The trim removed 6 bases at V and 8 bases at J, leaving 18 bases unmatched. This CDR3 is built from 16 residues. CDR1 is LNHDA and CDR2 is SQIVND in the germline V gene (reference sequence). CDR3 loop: CASSITGQEIRKGYTF. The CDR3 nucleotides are TGTGCCAGTAGCATTACCGGACAGGAAATAAGGAAGGGCTACACCTTC.

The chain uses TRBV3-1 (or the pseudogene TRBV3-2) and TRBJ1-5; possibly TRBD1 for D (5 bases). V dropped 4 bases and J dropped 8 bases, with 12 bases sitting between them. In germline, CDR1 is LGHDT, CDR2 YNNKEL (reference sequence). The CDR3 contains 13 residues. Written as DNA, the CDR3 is TGTGCCAGCAGCCGTCCTGGGGGGGAGCCCCAGCATTTT. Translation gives CASSRPGGEPQHF.

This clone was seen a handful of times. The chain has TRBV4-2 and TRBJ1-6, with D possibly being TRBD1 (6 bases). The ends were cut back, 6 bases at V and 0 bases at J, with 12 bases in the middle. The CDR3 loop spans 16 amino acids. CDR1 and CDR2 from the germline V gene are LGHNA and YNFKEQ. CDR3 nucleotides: TGTGCCAGCAGGCCAGGGGAGAGCTCCTATAATTCACCCCTCCACTTT. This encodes CASRPGESSYNSPLHF.